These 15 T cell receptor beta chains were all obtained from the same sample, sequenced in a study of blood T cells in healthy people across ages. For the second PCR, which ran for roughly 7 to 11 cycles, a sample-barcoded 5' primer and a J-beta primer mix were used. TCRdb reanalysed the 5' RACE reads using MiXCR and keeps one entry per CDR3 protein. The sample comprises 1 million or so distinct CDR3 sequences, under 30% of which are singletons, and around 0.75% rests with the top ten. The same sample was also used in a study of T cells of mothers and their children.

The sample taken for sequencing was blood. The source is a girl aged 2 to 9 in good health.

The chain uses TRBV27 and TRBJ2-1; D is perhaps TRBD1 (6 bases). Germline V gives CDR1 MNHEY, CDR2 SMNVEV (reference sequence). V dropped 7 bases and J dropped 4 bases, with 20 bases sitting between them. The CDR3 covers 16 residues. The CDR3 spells CASIPKAGTLYNEQFF. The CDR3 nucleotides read TGTGCCAGCATTCCAAAAGCCGGGACACTATACAATGAGCAGTTCTTC.

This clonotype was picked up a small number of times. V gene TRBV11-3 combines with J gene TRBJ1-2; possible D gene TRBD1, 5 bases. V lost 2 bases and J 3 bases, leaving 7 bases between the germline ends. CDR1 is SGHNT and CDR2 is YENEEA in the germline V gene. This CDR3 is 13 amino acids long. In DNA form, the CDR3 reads TGTGCCAGCAGCTTAATAGGGGACTATGGCTACACCTTC. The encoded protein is CASSLIGDYGYTF.

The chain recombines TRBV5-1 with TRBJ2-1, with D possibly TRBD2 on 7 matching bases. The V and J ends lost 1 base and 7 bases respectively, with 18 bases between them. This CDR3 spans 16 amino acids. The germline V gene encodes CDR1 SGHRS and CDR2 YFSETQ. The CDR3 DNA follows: TGCGCCAGCAGCTTGTTTTATGGGGGGGCCGATAATGAGCAGTTCTTC. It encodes CASSLFYGGADNEQFF.

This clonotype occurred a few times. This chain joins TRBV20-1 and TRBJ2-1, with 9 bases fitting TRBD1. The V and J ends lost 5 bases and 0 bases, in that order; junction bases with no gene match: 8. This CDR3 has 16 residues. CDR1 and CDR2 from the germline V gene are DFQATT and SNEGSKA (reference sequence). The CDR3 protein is CSAPSRTGDSYNEQFF. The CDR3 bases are TGCAGTGCTCCCTCACGGACAGGGGACTCCTACAATGAGCAGTTCTTC.

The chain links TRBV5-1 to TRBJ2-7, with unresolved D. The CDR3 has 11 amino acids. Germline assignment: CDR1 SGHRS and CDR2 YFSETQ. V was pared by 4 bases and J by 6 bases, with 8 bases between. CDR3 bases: TGCGCCAGCAGCAATACAGCCGAGCAGTACTTC. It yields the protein CASSNTAEQYF.

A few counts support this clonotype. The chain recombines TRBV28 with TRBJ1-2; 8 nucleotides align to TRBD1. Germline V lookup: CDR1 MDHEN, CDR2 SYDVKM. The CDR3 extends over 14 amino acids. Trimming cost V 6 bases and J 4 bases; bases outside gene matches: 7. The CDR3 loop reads CASRFSGQVYGYTF. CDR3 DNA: TGTGCCAGCAGGTTCTCGGGACAGGTCTATGGCTACACCTTC.

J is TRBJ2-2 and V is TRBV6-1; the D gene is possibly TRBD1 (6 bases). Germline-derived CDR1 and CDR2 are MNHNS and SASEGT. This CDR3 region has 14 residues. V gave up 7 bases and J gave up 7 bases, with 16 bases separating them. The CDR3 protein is CASTLQGEGGELFF. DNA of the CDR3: TGTGCCAGCACCTTACAGGGAGAGGGCGGGGAGCTGTTTTTT.

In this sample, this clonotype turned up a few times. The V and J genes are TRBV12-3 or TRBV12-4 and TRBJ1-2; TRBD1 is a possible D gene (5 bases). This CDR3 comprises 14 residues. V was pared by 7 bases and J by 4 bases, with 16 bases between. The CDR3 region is CASTLEGRGYGYTF. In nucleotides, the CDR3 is TGTGCCAGCACCTTGGAGGGGAGGGGCTATGGCTACACCTTC.

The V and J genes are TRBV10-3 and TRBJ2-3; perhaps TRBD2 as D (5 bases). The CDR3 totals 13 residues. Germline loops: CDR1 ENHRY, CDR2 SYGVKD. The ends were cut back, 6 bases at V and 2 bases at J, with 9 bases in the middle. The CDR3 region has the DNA TGTGCCATCAGCGGGGTCTACACAGATACGCAGTATTTT. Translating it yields CAISGVYTDTQYF.

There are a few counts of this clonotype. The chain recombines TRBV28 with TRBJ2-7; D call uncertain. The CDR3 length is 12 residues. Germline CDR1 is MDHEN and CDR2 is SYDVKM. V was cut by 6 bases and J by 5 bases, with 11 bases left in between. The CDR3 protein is CASRGSIDEQYF. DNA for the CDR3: TGTGCCAGCAGAGGAAGCATAGACGAGCAGTACTTC. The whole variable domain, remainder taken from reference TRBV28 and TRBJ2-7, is DVKVTQSSRYLVKRTGEKVFLECVQDMDHENMFWYRQDPGLGLRLIYFSYDVKMKEKGDIPEGYSVSREKKERFSLILESASTNQTSMYLCASRGSIDEQYFGPGTRLTVT.

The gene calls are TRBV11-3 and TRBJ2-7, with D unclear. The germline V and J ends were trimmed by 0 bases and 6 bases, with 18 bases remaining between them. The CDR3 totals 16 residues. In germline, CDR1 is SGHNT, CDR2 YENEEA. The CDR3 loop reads CASSLDRFSTRREQYF. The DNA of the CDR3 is TGTGCCAGCAGCTTAGATCGTTTTTCTACTCGGCGCGAGCAGTACTTC.

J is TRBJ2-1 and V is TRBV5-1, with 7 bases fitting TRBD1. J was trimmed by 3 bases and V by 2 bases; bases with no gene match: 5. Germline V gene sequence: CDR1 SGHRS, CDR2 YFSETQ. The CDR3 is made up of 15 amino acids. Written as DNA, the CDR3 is TGCGCCAGCAGCTTTGACAGGGCTCGCTACAATGAGCAGTTCTTC. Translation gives CASSFDRARYNEQFF.

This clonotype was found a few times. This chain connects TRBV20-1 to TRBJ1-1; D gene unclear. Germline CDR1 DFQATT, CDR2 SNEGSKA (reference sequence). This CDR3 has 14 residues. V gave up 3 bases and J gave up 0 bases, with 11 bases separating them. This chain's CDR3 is CSASDLGLNTEAFF. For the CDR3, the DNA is TGCAGTGCTAGCGACCTGGGTTTGAACACTGAAGCTTTCTTT.

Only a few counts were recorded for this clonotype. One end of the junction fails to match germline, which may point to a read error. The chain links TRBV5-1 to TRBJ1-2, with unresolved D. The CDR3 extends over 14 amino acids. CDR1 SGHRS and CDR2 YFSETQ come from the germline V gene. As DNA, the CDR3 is TGCGCCAGCAGCTCAGCGGGCCGTAGATATGGCGACACCTTC. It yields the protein CASSSAGRRYGDTF.

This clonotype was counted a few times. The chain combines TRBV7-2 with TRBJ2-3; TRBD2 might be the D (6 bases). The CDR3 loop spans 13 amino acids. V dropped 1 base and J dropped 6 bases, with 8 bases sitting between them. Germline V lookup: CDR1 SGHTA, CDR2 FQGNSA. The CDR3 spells CASSLVGGDTQYF. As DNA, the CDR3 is TGTGCCAGCAGCTTAGTGGGAGGCGATACGCAGTATTTT. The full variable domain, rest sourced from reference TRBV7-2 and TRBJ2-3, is GAGVSQSPSNKVTEKGKDVELRCDPISGHTALYWYRQSLGQGLEFLIYFQGNSAPDKSGLPSDRFSAERTGGSVSTLTIQRTQQEDSAVYLCASSLVGGDTQYFGPGTRLTVL.